The clone carrying this T cell receptor (beta chain) was observed at least ten times. Its antigen is as yet unknown. TCR beta CDR3 sequences were amplified from RNA transcripts. With the HTBI primer set, the TCR CDR3 went through a first round of RT-PCR. TCRdb reanalysed the multiplex PCR reads using MiXCR and keeps one entry per CDR3 protein. The table includes some 500,000 distinct CDR3 sequences, around 14% detected once. The source of the sample is a study of T cells in Graves' hyperthyroidism and ophthalmopathy. Study information: The blood sample was taken at first diagnosis, before treatment began. Findings and limits, study-wide: The model identified upcoming ophthalmopathy a median approximately seven months ahead of onset.

Patients were excluded because of uncontrolled infection, other autoimmune disease, pregnancy or lactation. Germline V lookup: CDR1 WSHSY, CDR2 SAAADI. The CDR3 spans 13 residues. V was pared by 2 bases and J by 7 bases, with 9 bases between. The chain uses TRBV10-2 and TRBJ1-5; D is perhaps TRBD1 (5 bases). This sequence was found in a woman between 18 and 30 years old with Graves' hyperthyroidism. The sample was blood. In nucleotides, the CDR3 is TGCGCCAGCAGTGAGGGGGCGCGGCAGCCCCAGCATTTT. Translation gives CASSEGARQPQHF.